Listed here are 4 T cell receptor beta chains from one sample, sequenced in a study of control samples from healthy donors and cancer patients. Clones were read by immunoSEQ multiplex PCR, and TCRdb kept only the in-frame ones, dropping some. The sample holds about 65,000 clones; just over 90% are singletons and the top ten take roughly 1.2%. Material for sequencing was PBMCs. The receptors originated from a woman between 50 and 59 years old with colorectal cancer.

The V and J genes are TRBV5-4 and TRBJ2-2; no reliable D call. From germline, CDR1 is SGHNT and CDR2 YYREEE (reference sequence). The CDR3 is 13 amino acids. V lost 3 bases, J lost 7 bases, and 10 bases lay in between. As DNA, the CDR3 is TGTGCCAGCAGCTCTCCGGGCGGCGGGGAGCTGTTTTTT. Translated: CASSSPGGGELFF.

This chain joins TRBV6-6 and TRBJ1-5, with D possibly being TRBD1 (5 bases). This CDR3 has 15 residues. Trimming pared 6 bases from V and 4 bases from J, leaving 16 bases between. Germline V gives CDR1 MNHNY, CDR2 SVGAGI (reference sequence). CDR3 region: CASRWDHGRNQPQHF. The CDR3 DNA reads as TGTGCCAGCAGATGGGACCACGGTAGGAATCAGCCCCAGCATTTT.

The V call is TRBV7-2, the J call TRBJ2-5; no clear D. The CDR3 loop spans 18 amino acids. Germline V gene sequence: CDR1 SGHTA, CDR2 FQGNSA. V shed 5 bases and J shed 7 bases, with 29 bases lying between them. CDR3 sequence (DNA): TGTGCCAGCAGCCCAGGTCTTGTTGTCTCTGGGCGAGGCGGGACCCAGTACTTC. Translating it yields CASSPGLVVSGRGGTQYF.

The chain links TRBV28 to TRBJ2-5; 7 bases fit TRBD2. The V and J ends lost 10 bases and 1 base, in that order; junction bases with no gene match: 12. The CDR3 is made up of 15 amino acids. CDR1 is MDHEN and CDR2 is SYDVKM in the germline V gene. Written as DNA, the CDR3 is TGTGCCACCACCTCCCGGGCGGGAGTCCAAGAGACCCAGTACTTC. Its protein is CATTSRAGVQETQYF. Together with reference TRBV28 and TRBJ2-5, the CDR3 gives the full variable domain: DVKVTQSSRYLVKRTGEKVFLECVQDMDHENMFWYRQDPGLGLRLIYFSYDVKMKEKGDIPEGYSVSREKKERFSLILESASTNQTSMYLCATTSRAGVQETQYFGPGTRLLVL.